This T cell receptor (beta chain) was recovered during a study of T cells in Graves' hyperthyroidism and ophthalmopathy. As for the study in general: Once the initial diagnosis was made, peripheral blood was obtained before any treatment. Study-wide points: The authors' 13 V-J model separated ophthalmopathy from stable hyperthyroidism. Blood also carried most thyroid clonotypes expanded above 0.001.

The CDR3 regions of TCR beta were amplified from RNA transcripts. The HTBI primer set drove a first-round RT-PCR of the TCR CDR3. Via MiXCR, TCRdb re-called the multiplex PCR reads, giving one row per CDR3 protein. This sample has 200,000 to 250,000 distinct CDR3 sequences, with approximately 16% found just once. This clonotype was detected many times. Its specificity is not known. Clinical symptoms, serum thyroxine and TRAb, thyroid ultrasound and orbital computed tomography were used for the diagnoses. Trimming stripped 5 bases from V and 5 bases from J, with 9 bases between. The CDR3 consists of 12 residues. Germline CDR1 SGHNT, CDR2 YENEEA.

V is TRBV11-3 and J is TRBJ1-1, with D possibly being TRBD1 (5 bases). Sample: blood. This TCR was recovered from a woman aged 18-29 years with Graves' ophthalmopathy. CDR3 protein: CASSLDRTEAFF. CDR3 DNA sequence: TGTGCCAGCAGCCTCGACAGAACTGAAGCTTTCTTT. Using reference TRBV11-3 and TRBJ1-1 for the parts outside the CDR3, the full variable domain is EAGVVQSPRYKIIEKKQPVAFWCNPISGHNTLYWYLQNLGQGPELLIRYENEEAVDDSQLPKDRFSAERLKGVDSTLKIQPAELGDSAVYLCASSLDRTEAFFGQGTRLTVV.